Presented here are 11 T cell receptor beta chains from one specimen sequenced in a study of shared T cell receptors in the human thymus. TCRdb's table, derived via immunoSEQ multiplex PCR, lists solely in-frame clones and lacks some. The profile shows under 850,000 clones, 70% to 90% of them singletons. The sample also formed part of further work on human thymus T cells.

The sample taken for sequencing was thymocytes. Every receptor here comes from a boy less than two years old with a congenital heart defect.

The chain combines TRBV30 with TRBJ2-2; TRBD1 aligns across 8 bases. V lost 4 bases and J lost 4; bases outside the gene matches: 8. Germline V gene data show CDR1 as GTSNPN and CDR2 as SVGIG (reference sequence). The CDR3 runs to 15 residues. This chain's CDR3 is CAWTLDRAFTGELFF. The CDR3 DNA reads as TGTGCCTGGACTCTGGACAGGGCCTTCACCGGGGAGCTGTTTTTT.

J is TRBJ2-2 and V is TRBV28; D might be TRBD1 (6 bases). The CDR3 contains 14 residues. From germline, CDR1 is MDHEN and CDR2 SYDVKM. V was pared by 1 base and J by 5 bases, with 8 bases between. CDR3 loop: CASSLSTGTGELFF. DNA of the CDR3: TGTGCCAGCAGTTTATCCACAGGGACCGGGGAGCTGTTTTTT.

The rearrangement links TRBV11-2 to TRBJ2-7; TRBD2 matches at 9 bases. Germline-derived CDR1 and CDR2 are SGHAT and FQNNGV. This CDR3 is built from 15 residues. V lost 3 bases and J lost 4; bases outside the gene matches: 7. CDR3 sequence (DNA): TGTGCCAGCAGCTTCGGGACTAGCCTGACTTACGAGCAGTACTTC. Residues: CASSFGTSLTYEQYF.

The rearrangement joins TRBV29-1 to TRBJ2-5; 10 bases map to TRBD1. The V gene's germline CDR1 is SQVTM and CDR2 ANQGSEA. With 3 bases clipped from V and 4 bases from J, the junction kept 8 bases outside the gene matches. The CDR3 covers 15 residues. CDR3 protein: CSVDTDRGLGETQYF. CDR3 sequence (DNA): TGCAGCGTTGACACCGACAGGGGGCTCGGAGAGACCCAGTACTTC. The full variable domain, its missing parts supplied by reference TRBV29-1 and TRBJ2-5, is SAVISQKPSRDICQRGTSLTIQCQVDSQVTMMFWYRQQPGQSLTLIATANQGSEATYESGFVIDKFPISRPNLTFSTLTVSNMSPEDSSIYLCSVDTDRGLGETQYFGPGTRLLVL.

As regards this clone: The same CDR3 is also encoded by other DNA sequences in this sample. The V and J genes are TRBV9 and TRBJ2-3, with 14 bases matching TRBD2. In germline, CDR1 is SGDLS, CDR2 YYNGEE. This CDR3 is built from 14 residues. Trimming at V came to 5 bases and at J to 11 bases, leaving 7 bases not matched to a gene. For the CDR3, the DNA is TGTGCCAGCAGTGCGGGACTAGCGGGAGTGGAGCAGTATTTT. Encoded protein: CASSAGLAGVEQYF.

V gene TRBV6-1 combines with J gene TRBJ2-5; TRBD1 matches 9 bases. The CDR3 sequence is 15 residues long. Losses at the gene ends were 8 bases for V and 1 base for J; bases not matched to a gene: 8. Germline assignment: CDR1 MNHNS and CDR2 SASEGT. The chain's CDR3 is CASSGTGWGQETQYF. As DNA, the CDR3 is TGTGCCAGCTCCGGGACAGGGTGGGGCCAAGAGACCCAGTACTTC.

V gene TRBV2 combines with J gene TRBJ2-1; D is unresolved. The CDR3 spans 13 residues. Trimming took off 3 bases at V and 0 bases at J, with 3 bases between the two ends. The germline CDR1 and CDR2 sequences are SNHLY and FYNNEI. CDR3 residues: CASSDNSYNEQFF. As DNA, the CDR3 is TGTGCCAGCAGTGACAACTCCTACAATGAGCAGTTCTTC.

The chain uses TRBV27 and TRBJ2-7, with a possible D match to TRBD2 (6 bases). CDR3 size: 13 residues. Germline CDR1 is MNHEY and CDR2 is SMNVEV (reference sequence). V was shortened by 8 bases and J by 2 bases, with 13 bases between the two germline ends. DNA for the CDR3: TGTGCCAGCGGCAATAGCGGCCCCTACGAGCAGTACTTC. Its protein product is CASGNSGPYEQYF.

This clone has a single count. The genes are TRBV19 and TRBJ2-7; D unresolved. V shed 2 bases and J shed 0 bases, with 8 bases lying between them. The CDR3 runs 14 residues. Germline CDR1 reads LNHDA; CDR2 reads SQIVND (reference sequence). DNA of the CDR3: TGTGCCAGTAGTATACTCGTCGGCTCCTACGAGCAGTACTTC. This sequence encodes CASSILVGSYEQYF. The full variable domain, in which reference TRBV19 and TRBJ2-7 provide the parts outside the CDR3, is DGGITQSPKYLFRKEGQNVTLSCEQNLNHDAMYWYRQDPGQGLRLIYYSQIVNDFQKGDIAEGYSVSREKKESFPLTVTSAQKNPTAFYLCASSILVGSYEQYFGPGTRLTVT.

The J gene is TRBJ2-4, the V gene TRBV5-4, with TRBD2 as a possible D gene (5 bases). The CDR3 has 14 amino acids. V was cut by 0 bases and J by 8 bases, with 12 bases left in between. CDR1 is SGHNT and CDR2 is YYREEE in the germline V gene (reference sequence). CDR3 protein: CASSLDPLGDIQYF. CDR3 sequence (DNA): TGTGCCAGCAGCTTGGATCCCCTCGGGGACATTCAGTACTTC.

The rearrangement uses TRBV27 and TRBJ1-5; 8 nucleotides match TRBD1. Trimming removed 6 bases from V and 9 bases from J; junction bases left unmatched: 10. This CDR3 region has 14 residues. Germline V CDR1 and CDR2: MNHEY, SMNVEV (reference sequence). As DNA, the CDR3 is TGTGCCAGCAGACCGCTGAGACAGGGGTCGCCCCAGCATTTT. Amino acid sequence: CASRPLRQGSPQHF.